One TCR beta chain is described in this entry. Disease duration under 2 months; hyperthyroidism patients were aged 18 to 65. A patient was excluded if there was uncontrolled infection, other autoimmune disease, pregnancy or lactation. What was amplified from RNA transcripts were TCR beta CDR3 regions. TCR CDR3 regions were first amplified by RT-PCR with HTBI primers. A single record per CDR3 protein comes from TCRdb applying MiXCR to the multiplex PCR reads. The sample yields a few hundred thousand distinct CDR3 sequences, around 21% seen once. These data are taken from a study of T cells in Graves' hyperthyroidism and ophthalmopathy. With V trimmed by 3 bases and J by 3 bases, 8 bases remained unmatched. This CDR3 spans 17 amino acids. From germline, CDR1 is SGHAT and CDR2 FQDESV (reference sequence).

Sequenced: blood. The rearrangement joins TRBV11-1 to TRBJ1-1; 12 bases line up with TRBD1. This clonotype was obtained from a young man with Graves' hyperthyroidism. This CDR3 is CASSFPGQGARDTEAFF. CDR3 sequence (DNA): TGTGCCAGCAGCTTTCCGGGACAGGGGGCGAGAGACACTGAAGCTTTCTTT.